This T cell receptor (beta chain) emerged from a study of T-cell reconstitution after alpha-beta-depleted transplantation in children. Preparation of the TCRbeta library was carried out with unique molecular identifiers. TCRdb reprocessed the PCR reads with MiXCR, giving one entry per CDR3 protein. Of 600,000 to 700,000 distinct CDR3 sequences in the sample, approximately 15% were seen once. The sample was PBMCs from the stem cell graft donor, taken from the stem cell graft. The sequence came from a human donor who donated a stem cell graft to a child with acute myeloid leukemia.

CDR3 nucleotides: TGCAGTGCTAGAGGGGGGGATTCAGGACGCTACGAGCAGTACTTC. This sequence encodes CSARGGDSGRYEQYF. This chain uses TRBV20-1 with TRBJ2-7; D may be TRBD2 (6 bases). This CDR3 comprises 15 residues. Trimming removed 1 base at V and 3 bases at J, with 16 bases between. The germline V gene has CDR1 DFQATT and CDR2 SNEGSKA (reference sequence).